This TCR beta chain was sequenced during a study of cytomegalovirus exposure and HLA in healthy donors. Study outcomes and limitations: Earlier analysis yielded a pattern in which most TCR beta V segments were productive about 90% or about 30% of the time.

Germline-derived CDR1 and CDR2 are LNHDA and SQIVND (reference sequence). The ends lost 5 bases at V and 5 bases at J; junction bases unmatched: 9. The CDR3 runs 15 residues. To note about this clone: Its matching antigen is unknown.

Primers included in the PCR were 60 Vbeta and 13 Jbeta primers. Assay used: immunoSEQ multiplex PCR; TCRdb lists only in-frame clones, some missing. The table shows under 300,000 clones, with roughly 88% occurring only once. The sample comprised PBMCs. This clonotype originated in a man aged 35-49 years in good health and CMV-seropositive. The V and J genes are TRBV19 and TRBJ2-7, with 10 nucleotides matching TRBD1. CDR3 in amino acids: CASSPRQGAQDEQYF. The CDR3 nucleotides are TGTGCCAGTAGTCCGCGACAGGGGGCGCAAGACGAGCAGTACTTC.